This is a list of T cell receptor beta chains from one sample in a study of cytomegalovirus exposure and HLA in healthy donors. Sequencing used immunoSEQ multiplex PCR; TCRdb keeps in-frame clones, though not all of them. The sample comprises about 250,000 clones, 85% of which are singletons, and roughly 0.24% rests with the top ten. Sequenced sample: PBMCs. Every receptor here comes from a girl aged 2 to 9 in good health and CMV-seronegative. The CDR3 runs from the conserved cysteine through the conserved F or W. The D gene is left open where the match is weak. The size entry is marked missing in some rows and otherwise reads once, few, many or a size class.

-	-	TRBV18	TRBJ2-6	CASSGPLGAGANVLTF	TGTGCCAGCTCAGGCCCCCTGGGGGCCGGGGCCAACGTCCTGACTTTC
-	TRBD2	TRBV4-1	TRBJ2-1	CASSQTTTGGWGNEQFF	TGCGCCAGCAGCCAAACCACCACGGGGGGATGGGGTAATGAGCAGTTCTTC
-	-	TRBV6-6	TRBJ2-5	CASSVQWGGETQYF	TGTGCCAGCAGTGTTCAGTGGGGGGGCGAGACCCAGTACTTC
-	TRBD2	TRBV10-1	TRBJ2-5	CASSENRLAPYEQYF	TGCGCCAGCAGTGAGAACCGACTAGCTCCCTATGAGCAGTACTTC
once	-	TRBV27	TRBJ2-7	CASSPQGMHEQYF	TGTGCCAGCAGTCCTCAGGGGATGCATGAGCAGTACTTC
-	-	TRBV6-5	TRBJ1-1	CASSSEVNTEAFF	TGTGCCAGCAGTTCCGAGGTTAACACTGAAGCTTTCTTT
few	-	TRBV7-2	TRBJ2-5	CASSFPPETQYF	TGTGCCAGCAGCTTCCCCCCGGAGACCCAGTACTTC
once	-	TRBV30	TRBJ2-5	CAWSVPDIQETQYF	TGTGCCTGGAGTGTACCGGACATCCAAGAGACCCAGTACTTC
-	-	TRBV5-1	TRBJ2-7	CASSLTVYEQYF	TGCGCCAGCAGCTTGACGGTCTACGAGCAGTACTTC
-	-	TRBV6-1	TRBJ2-4	CASSEASQYF	TGTGCCAGCAGTGAAGCGTCACAGTACTTC
-	TRBD1	TRBV29-1	TRBJ2-7	CSVETGTGSYEQYF	TGCAGCGTTGAGACCGGGACAGGGTCCTACGAGCAGTACTTC
-	TRBD1	TRBV19	TRBJ2-3	CASSIRDRAGDTQYF	TGTGCCAGTAGTATTAGGGACAGGGCGGGAGATACGCAGTATTTT
-	-	TRBV2	TRBJ2-7	CASSAAPGRGEQYF	TGTGCCAGCAGTGCCGCCCCCGGCAGAGGGGAGCAGTACTTC
-	TRBD2	TRBV7-2	TRBJ2-1	CASSSSSGSRYNEQFF	TGTGCCAGCAGCTCATCTAGCGGGAGTAGGTACAATGAGCAGTTCTTC
-	-	TRBV7-9	TRBJ1-1	CASSLRAGGRTEAFF	TGTGCCAGCAGCTTACGGGCAGGAGGGCGGACTGAAGCTTTCTTT
-	-	TRBV6-6	TRBJ2-7	CASSYTAAGSYEQYF	TGTGCCAGCAGTTACACGGCGGCGGGAAGTTACGAGCAGTACTTC
-	TRBD1	TRBV29-1	TRBJ2-3	CSCRGQTDTQYF	TGCAGCTGCAGGGGGCAGACAGATACGCAGTATTTT
-	TRBD1	TRBV19	TRBJ2-1	CASTAALGTGSYNEQFF	TGTGCCAGTACCGCCGCTCTCGGGACAGGGTCCTACAATGAGCAGTTCTTC
-	TRBD2	TRBV7-9	TRBJ2-1	CASSSLAGGRSSYNEQFF	TGTGCCAGCAGTTCACTAGCGGGAGGCCGTTCCTCCTACAATGAGCAGTTCTTC
-	-	TRBV29-1	TRBJ2-7	CSGVRQGREQYF	TGCAGCGGGGTCCGGCAGGGCCGCGAGCAGTACTTC
-	-	TRBV7-7	TRBJ1-4	CASSLGAASTNEKLFF	TGTGCCAGCAGCTTAGGTGCGGCTTCAACTAATGAAAAACTGTTTTTT
-	TRBD2	TRBV10-3	TRBJ2-1	CAISEGTSGYNEQFF	TGTGCCATCTCCGAAGGGACTAGCGGATACAATGAGCAGTTCTTC
-	-	TRBV20-1	TRBJ2-7	CSARASHEQYF	TGCAGTGCTAGGGCTAGTCACGAGCAGTACTTC
-	-	TRBV5-5	TRBJ1-1	CASSWGGRLAFF	TGTGCCAGCAGCTGGGGGGGCCGTTTAGCTTTCTTT
-	-	TRBV2	TRBJ1-2	CASRSHGDIYGYTF	TGTGCCAGCAGATCCCACGGGGACATCTATGGCTACACCTTC
-	TRBD1	TRBV27	TRBJ2-3	CASSMLPGQGFRDTQYF	TGTGCCAGCAGTATGCTCCCGGGACAGGGGTTTAGAGATACGCAGTATTTT
few	-	TRBV6-5	TRBJ2-1	CASSYSPSHYNEQFF	TGTGCCAGCAGTTACTCGCCTAGCCATTACAATGAGCAGTTCTTC
few	TRBD2	TRBV5-4	TRBJ2-7	CASSLGPLGLAGTYEQYF	TGTGCCAGCAGCTTGGGTCCCTTGGGACTAGCGGGGACCTACGAGCAGTACTTC
once	-	TRBV9	TRBJ2-5	CASSVSPPAGLPRKETQYF	TGTGCCAGCAGCGTATCCCCACCGGCGGGTCTCCCCCGTAAGGAGACCCAGTACTTC
once	-	TRBV6-1	TRBJ2-7	CASSDRDNYEQYF	TGTGCCAGCAGTGATCGGGACAACTACGAGCAGTACTTC
-	-	TRBV23-1	TRBJ1-4	CASSQGGDNFNEKLFF	TGCGCCAGCAGTCAAGGTGGGGACAACTTTAATGAAAAACTGTTTTTT
-	TRBD1	TRBV7-2	TRBJ1-2	CASSLGDSRFNYGYTF	TGTGCCAGCAGCCTTGGGGACAGCCGATTTAACTATGGCTACACCTTC
-	-	TRBV28	TRBJ2-1	CASSQTSLDEQFF	TGTGCCAGCAGCCAAACTTCCCTGGATGAGCAGTTCTTC
-	-	TRBV4-1	TRBJ2-5	CASSQVGGPETQYF	TGCGCCAGCAGCCAAGTAGGAGGGCCAGAGACCCAGTACTTC
-	-	TRBV5-1	TRBJ2-5	CASSLDRETQYF	TGCGCCAGCAGCTTGGATCGGGAGACCCAGTACTTC
-	TRBD1	TRBV11-2	TRBJ1-2	CASSGAGGVDYGYTF	TGTGCCAGCAGCGGGGCAGGGGGAGTAGACTATGGCTACACCTTC
-	-	TRBV5-6	TRBJ2-7	CASSSNYEQYF	TGTGCCAGCAGCTCCAACTACGAGCAGTACTTC
-	-	TRBV7-9	TRBJ2-1	CASSFPARSAENEQFF	TGTGCCAGCAGCTTTCCGGCGCGGTCCGCGGAAAATGAGCAGTTCTTC
-	TRBD1	TRBV19	TRBJ2-3	CASSSLGTGVADTQYF	TGTGCCAGTAGTTCCCTCGGGACAGGGGTGGCAGATACGCAGTATTTT
few	-	TRBV5-1	TRBJ2-3	CASTPTTSTDTQYF	TGCGCCAGCACCCCTACCACTAGCACAGATACGCAGTATTTT
-	-	TRBV5-6	TRBJ1-2	CASSFPSLYGYTF	TGTGCCAGCAGCTTCCCCTCACTCTATGGCTACACCTTC
-	-	TRBV2	TRBJ2-6	CASHLRGANVLTF	TGTGCCAGCCACCTACGAGGGGCCAACGTCCTGACTTTC
-	TRBD1	TRBV10-2	TRBJ1-1	CASSETGAMNTEAFF	TGCGCCAGCAGTGAGACAGGGGCTATGAACACTGAAGCTTTCTTT
-	-	TRBV19	TRBJ1-2	CASNRRGMDYGYTF	TGTGCCAGTAATCGCAGGGGCATGGACTATGGCTACACCTTC
once	-	TRBV11-2	TRBJ2-7	CASSLAGGLLEQYF	TGTGCCAGCAGCTTAGCCGGAGGACTCCTCGAGCAGTACTTC
-	TRBD2	TRBV10-1	TRBJ2-1	CASRASGSVDEQFF	TGCGCCAGCAGGGCTAGCGGGAGTGTCGATGAGCAGTTCTTC